The entry below gives a single T cell receptor beta chain sequence along with its context. The target antigen is unknown. The source of the sample is a study of cytomegalovirus exposure and HLA in healthy donors. Study details: The 130 or so validation repertoires, a later analysis reported, used the same platform as the approximately 670 repertoires from the first cohort. The study, taken as a whole, reports: In vitro confirmation showed a few CMV-associated chains to be CMV antigen specific. Most TCR sequences proved rare, with some public TCRs found in many donors. Cytomegalovirus association was listed for approximately 150 TCR beta chains.

Profiled with immunoSEQ multiplex PCR; TCRdb holds only in-frame clones, not every one. The table includes 65,000 or so clones, approximately 90% detected once. V lost 3 bases and J lost 1, with 12 bases in between. The germline V gene has CDR1 SGHTA and CDR2 FQGNSA. This CDR3 is built from 15 residues. The chain couples TRBV7-2 to TRBJ2-5, with a possible D match to TRBD2 (6 bases). This clonotype was sampled from a woman under 30 in good health and CMV-seronegative. Sequencing used PBMCs. CDR3 DNA: TGTGCCAGCAGCTTGTTAGCGGAGATCCAAGAGACCCAGTACTTC. The encoded protein is CASSLLAEIQETQYF.